This passage covers 27 T cell receptor beta chains from one sample sequenced in a study of cytomegalovirus exposure and HLA in healthy donors. The PCR had 60 Vbeta and 13 Jbeta primers. Method: immunoSEQ multiplex PCR; TCRdb's copy keeps in-frame clones and lacks some. The table lists around 92,000 clones, under 85% of them singletons. Sequencing used PBMCs. Receptors were obtained from a woman in her 70s in good health and CMV-seropositive.

The V call is TRBV5-1, the J call TRBJ2-3, with 8 bases lining up with TRBD1. This CDR3 region has 14 residues. Per the germline V gene, CDR1 is SGHRS and CDR2 is YFSETQ. J lost 4 bases, V lost 3 bases, and 4 bases had no gene match. The CDR3, as DNA: TGCGCCAGCAGCTGGACAGGGTTGGCAGATACGCAGTATTTT. Amino acid sequence: CASSWTGLADTQYF.

The rearrangement uses TRBV21-1 and TRBJ2-5; the table gives TRBD1 as D, unverified against the DNA. TRBV21-1 is a listed pseudogene. The CDR3 consists of 13 residues. CDR3 protein: CASSIGHFAIQYF. CDR3 DNA: TGTGCCAGCAGCATAGGACATTTCGCCATCCAGTACTTC.

J is TRBJ2-1 and V is TRBV7-2, with D maybe TRBD1 (5 bases). In germline, CDR1 is SGHTA, CDR2 FQGNSA. V was shortened by 1 base and J by 7 bases, with 17 bases between the two germline ends. This CDR3 region has 16 residues. The CDR3 coding sequence is TGTGCCAGCAGCTTAGTGGGGTGGGGCAGAGAAAATGAGCAGTTCTTC. Its translation is CASSLVGWGRENEQFF.

The genes are TRBV5-8 and TRBJ2-1, with TRBD2 matching over 8 bases. CDR1 and CDR2 (germline): SGHTS, YDEGEE. CDR3 length: 15 amino acids. V was pared by 4 bases and J by 9 bases, with 12 bases of the junction left unmatched. CDR3 protein: CASSGGLGFFGEQFF. In DNA, the CDR3 is TGTGCCAGCAGCGGGGGACTAGGGTTCTTCGGTGAGCAGTTCTTC.

The V call is TRBV7-2, the J call TRBJ2-3; 7 bases fit TRBD2. V shed 5 bases, J shed 4 bases, and the junction held 12 bases outside the gene matches. Germline values: CDR1 SGHTA, CDR2 FQGNSA. This CDR3 comprises 16 residues. Here the CDR3 DNA reads TGTGCCAGCAGCACACGTTTGGGGGGAGGGTCAGATACGCAGTATTTT. This encodes CASSTRLGGGSDTQYF.

This chain uses TRBV9 with TRBJ2-1, with 10 bases aligning to TRBD2. CDR3 size: 19 residues. With V trimmed by 6 bases and J by 5 bases, 20 bases remained unmatched. CDR1 SGDLS and CDR2 YYNGEE come from the germline V gene. The CDR3 bases are TGTGCCAGCACCAAAGGACCCCTGGCTAGCGGGAGTATCCACAATGAGCAGTTCTTC. This encodes CASTKGPLASGSIHNEQFF.

The chain joins TRBV5-4 to TRBJ1-2, with 8 bases identical to TRBD1. V shed 2 bases and J 2 bases; nucleotides not matched to a gene: 5. CDR1 and CDR2 (germline): SGHNT, YYREEE (reference sequence). The CDR3 is made up of 15 amino acids. CDR3 sequence (DNA): TGTGCCAGCAGCTTTGACAGGGGCCTCAACTATGGCTACACCTTC. Translated: CASSFDRGLNYGYTF. Drawing the rest from reference TRBV5-4 and TRBJ1-2, the complete variable domain is ETGVTQSPTHLIKTRGQQVTLRCSSQSGHNTVSWYQQALGQGPQFIFQYYREEENGRGNFPPRFSGLQFPNYSSELNVNALELDDSALYLCASSFDRGLNYGYTFGSGTRLTVV.

This clone turned up a few times. The chain links TRBV28 to TRBJ2-5; 14 nucleotides line up with TRBD2. The junction had 7 bases not matched to a gene; V was cut back by 6 bases and J by 1 base. The CDR3 spans 17 residues. CDR1 MDHEN and CDR2 SYDVKM come from the germline V gene. The CDR3 here is CASSALGLAGGQETQYF. The CDR3, as DNA: TGTGCCAGCAGCGCCCTCGGACTAGCGGGGGGCCAAGAGACCCAGTACTTC.

This clone showed up just once. The chain carries TRBV28 and TRBJ2-7; possibly TRBD2 for D (6 bases). This CDR3 is 13 amino acids long. Germline V gene sequence: CDR1 MDHEN, CDR2 SYDVKM. Trimming took 7 bases from V and 7 from J, leaving 17 bases between them. The CDR3 bases are TGTGCCAGCAATAGAGGAGGGGTGAGAGAGCAGTACTTC. Its protein is CASNRGGVREQYF.

This rearrangement joins TRBV5-1 to TRBJ2-1, with 10 bases aligning to TRBD2. The V and J ends lost 6 bases and 0 bases, in that order; junction bases with no gene match: 12. Germline loops: CDR1 SGHRS, CDR2 YFSETQ. This CDR3 has 18 residues. CDR3 nucleotides: TGCGCCAGCATGAAAGGAGCGGGAGGGCCGATCTCCTACAATGAGCAGTTCTTC. It is translated as CASMKGAGGPISYNEQFF.

The J gene is TRBJ2-5, the V gene TRBV5-1, with 7 bases aligning to TRBD1. The CDR3 covers 13 residues. Germline trimming cut 3 bases from V and 2 bases from J; bases unmatched to any gene: 1. Germline CDR1 is SGHRS and CDR2 is YFSETQ. This CDR3 reads CASSWDRQETQYF. As DNA, the CDR3 is TGCGCCAGCAGCTGGGACAGACAAGAGACCCAGTACTTC.

The gene calls are TRBV4-3 and TRBJ2-3, with 12 bases matching TRBD2. Germline V CDR1 and CDR2: LGHNA, YSLEER. The length of the CDR3 is 15 residues. V was clipped by 1 base and J by 4 bases; unmatched bases: 0. The CDR3 region has the DNA TGCGCCAGCAGCCAAGGGACTAGCGGGGCAGATACGCAGTATTTT. Residues: CASSQGTSGADTQYF.

The chain joins TRBV30 to TRBJ2-4, with a tentative D call TRBD2 (6 bases). CDR1 and CDR2 from the germline V gene are GTSNPN and SVGIG (reference sequence). This CDR3 contains 16 residues. Trimming left V 1 base short and J 0 bases short, with 13 bases between. This chain's CDR3 is CAWSEGSGLAKNIQYF. DNA for the CDR3: TGTGCCTGGAGTGAGGGTAGCGGCTTAGCCAAAAACATTCAGTACTTC. The variable domain in full, completed from reference TRBV30 and TRBJ2-4, reads SQTIHQWPATLVQPVGSPLSLECTVEGTSNPNLYWYRQAAGRGLQLLFYSVGIGQISSEVPQNLSASRPQDRQFILSSKKLLLSDSGFYLCAWSEGSGLAKNIQYFGAGTRLSVL.

The gene calls are TRBV15 and TRBJ1-4; TRBD1 is a possible D gene (5 bases). CDR3 size: 15 residues. Germline CDR1 reads LNHNV; CDR2 reads YYDKDF (reference sequence). Trimming removed 0 bases from V and 6 bases from J, with 11 bases in between. CDR3 coding DNA: TGTGCCACCAGCAGAGATGGCAGGGAATATGAAAAACTGTTTTTT. Translated: CATSRDGREYEKLFF.

The rearrangement uses TRBV5-1 and TRBJ2-2; perhaps TRBD1 as D (5 bases). The CDR3 sequence is 17 residues long. The V end lost 1 base, the J end lost 2 bases, and 15 bases lay between the germline ends. Germline V gene data show CDR1 as SGHRS and CDR2 as YFSETQ. In DNA form, the CDR3 reads TGCGCCAGCAGCTTGCTAGGGGCCGGCTCAAACACCGGGGAGCTGTTTTTT. It specifies CASSLLGAGSNTGELFF.

The chain links TRBV15 to TRBJ1-5; 8 bases line up with TRBD1. V dropped 5 bases and J dropped 6; count of bases not matched to a gene: 18. Germline lookup yields CDR1 LNHNV and CDR2 YYDKDF (reference sequence). CDR3 size: 18 residues. The CDR3 protein is CATSQPFLGLQGVQPQHF. The CDR3 DNA reads TGTGCCACCAGCCAGCCATTTTTGGGTTTACAGGGGGTTCAGCCCCAGCATTTT.

The CDR3 reads CASSEAGQGMWPQHF. The CDR3 DNA reads TGTGCCAGCAGTGAAGCCGGACAGGGGATGTGGCCCCAGCATTTT. This sequence joins TRBV6-1 and TRBJ1-5; 9 bases are a match to TRBD1. The germline V gene has CDR1 MNHNS and CDR2 SASEGT. The CDR3 length is 15 residues. J gave up 9 bases and V 0 bases, and 6 bases lay outside the gene matches.

The gene calls are TRBV28 and TRBJ1-6; no firm D call. The CDR3 runs to 14 residues. The V gene's germline CDR1 is MDHEN and CDR2 SYDVKM. Here the CDR3 reads CASQRSAYNSPLHF. CDR3 nucleotides: TGTGCTTCGCAGAGGTCAGCTTATAATTCACCCCTCCACTTT.

The rearrangement uses TRBV5-6 and TRBJ1-2, with TRBD1 identical over 9 bases. Trimming cost V 4 bases and J 5 bases; bases outside gene matches: 3. Germline values: CDR1 SGHDT, CDR2 YYEEEE. The CDR3 is 13 amino acids. The CDR3: CASSPGQGYGYTF. The CDR3 DNA reads TGTGCCAGCAGCCCCGGACAGGGGTATGGCTACACCTTC.

Only one count was recorded for this clone. V and J are TRBV27 and TRBJ1-6, with TRBD1 identical over 8 bases. This CDR3 spans 18 amino acids. Germline CDR1 MNHEY, CDR2 SMNVEV (reference sequence). V dropped 5 bases and J dropped 4; count of bases not matched to a gene: 13. The CDR3 reads CASSRAPSRTGYNSPLHF. The CDR3 coding sequence is TGTGCCAGCAGTCGCGCCCCCTCTCGGACAGGGTATAATTCACCCCTCCACTTT.

The chain has TRBV5-1 and TRBJ1-5, with D tentatively TRBD1 (6 bases). Per the germline V gene, CDR1 is SGHRS and CDR2 is YFSETQ. The CDR3 has 14 residues. Trimming took 4 bases from V and 6 from J, leaving 14 bases between them. The DNA of the CDR3 is TGCGCCAGCAGCCGGGGGGGGGCTGGTCAGCCCCAGCATTTT. The encoded protein is CASSRGGAGQPQHF.

This chain joins TRBV2 and TRBJ2-7; TRBD1 agrees at 11 bases. J gave up 3 bases and V 4 bases, and 5 bases lay outside the gene matches. Germline assignment: CDR1 SNHLY and CDR2 FYNNEI. The CDR3 contains 15 residues. The CDR3 coding sequence is TGTGCCAGCAGTGTAGCCGGGACAGGGGGCTACGAGCAGTACTTC. This translates into CASSVAGTGGYEQYF.

The chain joins TRBV6-5 to TRBJ2-1, with 7 bases identical to TRBD2. Germline CDR1 reads MNHEY; CDR2 reads SVGAGI. This CDR3 spans 16 amino acids. V shed 2 bases and J 4 bases; nucleotides not matched to a gene: 8. In nucleotides, the CDR3 is TGTGCCAGCAGTTACCTCGGGGTAGCGGGTTACAATGAGCAGTTCTTC. It specifies CASSYLGVAGYNEQFF.

This clone has just a few counts. The V call is TRBV5-4, the J call TRBJ1-1; D perhaps matches TRBD1 (5 bases). Trimming took off 4 bases at V and 10 bases at J, with 20 bases between the two ends. There are 14 residues in the CDR3. CDR1 is SGHNT and CDR2 is YYREEE in the germline V gene (reference sequence). The CDR3 sequence: CASSPSRDSIGAFF. The CDR3 DNA sequence: TGTGCCAGCAGCCCGTCCCGGGACTCGATTGGAGCTTTCTTT.

The chain uses TRBV2 and TRBJ1-2; 7 nucleotides agree with TRBD1. Germline CDR1 and CDR2: SNHLY and FYNNEI. This CDR3 has 13 amino acids. J gave up 6 bases and V 6 bases, and 7 bases lay outside the gene matches. CDR3: CASSDDTGDGYTF. The DNA of the CDR3 is TGTGCCAGCAGCGATGATACAGGGGATGGCTACACCTTC. The whole variable domain, remainder taken from reference TRBV2 and TRBJ1-2, is EPEVTQTPSHQVTQMGQEVILRCVPISNHLYFYWYRQILGQKVEFLVSFYNNEISEKSEIFDDQFSVERPDGSNFTLKIRSTKLEDSAMYFCASSDDTGDGYTFGSGTRLTVV.

This chain links TRBV5-6 with TRBJ2-1; TRBD2 might be the D (6 bases). This CDR3 contains 17 residues. V was cut by 3 bases and J by 8 bases, with 24 bases left in between. Germline CDR1 is SGHDT and CDR2 is YYEEEE. The CDR3 bases are TGTGCCAGCAGCTCGGTCCCTCGAGCGGGCAGAATCCATGAGCAGTTCTTC. Amino acids: CASSSVPRAGRIHEQFF.

The chain couples TRBV4-1 to TRBJ2-7, with 7 bases matching TRBD1. Germline loops: CDR1 MGHRA, CDR2 YSYEKL. Germline trimming cut 4 bases from V and 1 base from J; bases unmatched to any gene: 7. The CDR3 consists of 15 residues. CDR3 region: CASSPIARGSYEQYF. The CDR3 nucleotides are TGCGCCAGCAGCCCTATAGCCAGGGGGTCCTACGAGCAGTACTTC.